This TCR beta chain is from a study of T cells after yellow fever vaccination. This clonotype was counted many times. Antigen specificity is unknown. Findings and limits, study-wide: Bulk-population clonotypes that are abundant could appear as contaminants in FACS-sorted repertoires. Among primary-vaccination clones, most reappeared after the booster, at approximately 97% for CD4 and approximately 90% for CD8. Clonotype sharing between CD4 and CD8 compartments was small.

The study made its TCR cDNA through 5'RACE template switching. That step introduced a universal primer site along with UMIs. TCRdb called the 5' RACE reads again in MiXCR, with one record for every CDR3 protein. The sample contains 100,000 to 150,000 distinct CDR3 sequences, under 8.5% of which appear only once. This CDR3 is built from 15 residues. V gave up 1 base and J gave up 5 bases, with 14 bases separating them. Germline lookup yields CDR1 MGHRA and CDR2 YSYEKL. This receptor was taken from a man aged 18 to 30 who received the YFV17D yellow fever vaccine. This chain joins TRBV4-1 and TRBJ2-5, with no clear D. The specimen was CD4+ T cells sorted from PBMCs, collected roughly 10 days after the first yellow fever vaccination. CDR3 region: CASSQAVLGRETQYF. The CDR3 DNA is TGCGCCAGCAGCCAAGCGGTTTTGGGCAGGGAGACCCAGTACTTC.